Listed below are T cell receptor beta chains from one sample, sequenced in a study of blood T cell repertoires in COVID-19. The protocol was immunoSEQ multiplex PCR, while the TCRdb copy is restricted to in-frame clones and leaves out a portion. The table has 270,000 or so clones, roughly 89% seen once. The sequenced sample consisted of peripheral blood. All receptors derive from a woman in her thirties or forties who had recovered from COVID-19. Each CDR3 is given without its conserved first and last residue. The size entry is marked missing in some rows and otherwise reads once, few, many or a size class.

TRBJ2-3 TRBV10-2 many ASSVSGRAVDTQY
TRBJ2-7 TRBV30 once ASAWDRGLEQY
TRBJ2-1 TRBV18 . ASSALGLGEVNEQF
TRBJ1-1 TRBV7-6 . ASSLGQGESTEAF
TRBJ2-7 TRBV27 . ASRPSGNRNEQY
TRBJ1-3 TRBV13 . ASSLLGSYTSGNTIY
TRBJ1-2 TRBV2 . ASQGQFNYGYT
TRBJ2-7 TRBV25-1 . ASSEREGPYEQY
TRBJ2-7 TRBV7-9 . ASSPLGGQGSYEQY
TRBJ2-6 TRBV6-6 . ASSPGLAGVAGANVLT
TRBJ2-7 TRBV28 . ASSLGLSPLGQY
TRBJ1-1 TRBV11-3 . ASSLPDSWSSAF
TRBJ1-3 TRBV4-1 . ASSGNPFAGAGLLNSGNTIY
TRBJ1-1 TRBV6-6 . ASSYNTGENTEAF
TRBJ1-4 TRBV27 . ASSSRRSTNEKLF
TRBJ2-7 TRBV4-1 . ASSQEPQTSGGYYEQY
TRBJ1-4 TRBV11-2 . ASSPGQGAANEKLF
TRBJ2-1 TRBV15 . ATSRERLAGGSYNEQF
TRBJ2-3 TRBV6-1 . ASSEDRGMTETQY
TRBJ2-1 TRBV14 . ASSQLAGSNYNEQF
TRBJ2-1 TRBV6-1 few ASSESTGLFNEQF
TRBJ2-4 TRBV29-1 . SVVAGTPKNIQY
TRBJ2-3 TRBV24-1 . ATSASTGLAGDTQY
TRBJ2-3 TRBV21-1 . ASSIARAASTDTQY
TRBJ2-7 TRBV30 . AWATGTGGLYEQY
TRBJ1-2 TRBV6-6 once ASRPSDRPASGYT
TRBJ1-2 TRBV19 . ASSLTGMGYT
TRBJ1-1 TRBV5-5 . ASRPENRDTEAF
TRBJ2-1 TRBV7-7 . ASSPLAGDSYNEQF
TRBJ2-1 TRBV5-8 . ASSFYNEWYNEQF
TRBJ1-2 TRBV25-1 . ASSESTGLHYGYT
TRBJ2-1 TRBV14 . ASSQQGGNEQF
TRBJ1-2 TRBV28 . ASSQRTGGLYGYT
TRBJ2-1 TRBV4-1 . ASSQVAVGLADNEQF
TRBJ2-1 TRBV2 once ASNRDNYNEQF
TRBJ2-1 TRBV24-1 once ATSGAQGGAPSAYNEQF
TRBJ2-7 TRBV5-1 once ASSSVPGQGSGSYEQY
TRBJ2-4 TRBV6-1 few ASSEGLAGGKNIQY
TRBJ2-5 TRBV11-2 . ASTVPTSGRQETQY
TRBJ2-1 TRBV15 . ATSREPGTGSYNEQF
TRBJ2-2 TRBV3-1/TRBV3-2 . ASSQGTAGELF
TRBJ2-5 TRBV19 . ASSPGGQIQETQY
TRBJ2-7 TRBV5-1 . ASSLHYEQY
TRBJ2-5 TRBV29-1 . SVVGGRGQETQY
TRBJ2-7 TRBV6-5 . ASSYRGGLSDEQY
TRBJ2-3 TRBV7-6 . ASSLAGTSNTDTQY
TRBJ2-7 TRBV3-1/TRBV3-2 . ASSQQGLSYEQY
TRBJ2-3 TRBV30 . AWGTGRRTDTQY
TRBJ2-7 TRBV7-9 few ASSLDLWEQY
TRBJ2-1 TRBV2 . ASRREIDNEQF
TRBJ2-1 TRBV18 . ASSPGTSGIDEQF
TRBJ2-3 TRBV30 once AWSSYGTDTQY
TRBJ2-3 TRBV5-1 . ASRGGILTDTQY
TRBJ1-2 TRBV10-3 . ATAGVGNYGYT
TRBJ1-6 TRBV5-6 . ASSPPWDRDNSPLH
TRBJ1-3 TRBV12-3/TRBV12-4 . ASSRDIGNTIY